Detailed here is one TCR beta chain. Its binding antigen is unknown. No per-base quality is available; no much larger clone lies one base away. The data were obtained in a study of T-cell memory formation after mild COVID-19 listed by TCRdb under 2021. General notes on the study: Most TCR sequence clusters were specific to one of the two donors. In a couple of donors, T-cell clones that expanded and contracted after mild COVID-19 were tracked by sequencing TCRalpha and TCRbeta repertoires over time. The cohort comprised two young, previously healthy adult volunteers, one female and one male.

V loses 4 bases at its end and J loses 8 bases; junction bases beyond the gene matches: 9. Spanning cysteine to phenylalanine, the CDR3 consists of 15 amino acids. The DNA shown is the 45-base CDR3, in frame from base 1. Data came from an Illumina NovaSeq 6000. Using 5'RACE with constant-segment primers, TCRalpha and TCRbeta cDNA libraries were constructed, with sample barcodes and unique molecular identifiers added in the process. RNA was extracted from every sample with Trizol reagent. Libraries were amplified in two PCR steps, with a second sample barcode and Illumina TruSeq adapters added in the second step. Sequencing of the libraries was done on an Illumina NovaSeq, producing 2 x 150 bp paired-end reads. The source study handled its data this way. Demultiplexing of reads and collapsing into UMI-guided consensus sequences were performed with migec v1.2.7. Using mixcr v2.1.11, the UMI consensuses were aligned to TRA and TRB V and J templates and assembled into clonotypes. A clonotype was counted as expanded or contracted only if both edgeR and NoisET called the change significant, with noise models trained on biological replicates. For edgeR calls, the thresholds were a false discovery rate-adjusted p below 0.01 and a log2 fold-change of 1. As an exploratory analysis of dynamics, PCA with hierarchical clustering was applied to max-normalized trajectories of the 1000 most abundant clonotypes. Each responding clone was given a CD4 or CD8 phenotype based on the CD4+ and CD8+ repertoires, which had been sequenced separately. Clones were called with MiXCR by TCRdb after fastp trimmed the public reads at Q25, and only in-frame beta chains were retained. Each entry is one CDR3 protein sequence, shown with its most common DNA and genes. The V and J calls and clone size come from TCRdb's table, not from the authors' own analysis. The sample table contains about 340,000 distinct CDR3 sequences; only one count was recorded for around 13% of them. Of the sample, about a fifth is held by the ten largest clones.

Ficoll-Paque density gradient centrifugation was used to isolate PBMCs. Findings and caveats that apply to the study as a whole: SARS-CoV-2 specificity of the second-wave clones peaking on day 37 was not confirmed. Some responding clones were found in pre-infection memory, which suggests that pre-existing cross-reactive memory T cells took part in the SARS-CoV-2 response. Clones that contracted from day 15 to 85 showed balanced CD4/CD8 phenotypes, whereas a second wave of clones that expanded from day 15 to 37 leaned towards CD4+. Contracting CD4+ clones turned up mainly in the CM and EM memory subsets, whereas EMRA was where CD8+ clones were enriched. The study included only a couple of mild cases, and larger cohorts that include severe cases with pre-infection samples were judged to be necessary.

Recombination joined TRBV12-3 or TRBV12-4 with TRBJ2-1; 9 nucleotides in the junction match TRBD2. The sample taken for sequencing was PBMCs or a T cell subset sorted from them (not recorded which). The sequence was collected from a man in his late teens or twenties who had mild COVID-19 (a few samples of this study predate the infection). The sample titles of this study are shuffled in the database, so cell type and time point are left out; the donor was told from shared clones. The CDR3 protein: CASSWVTSGVDEQFF. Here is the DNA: TGTGCCAGCAGTTGGGTGACTAGCGGCGTGGATGAGCAGTTCTTC.